Included here is one T cell receptor (beta chain) sequence, with context. In its sample, this clonotype was seen a few times. What antigen it recognizes has not been identified. One end of the junction fails to match germline, which may point to a read error. This sample was taken from a study of identical twins (dated by TCRdb to 2016 to 2018). Background for the entire study: To test whether fetal clonotypes persist, this study deep-sequenced TCR alpha and beta repertoires from monozygotic twins, from unrelated adults of various ages, and from cord blood. To rule out contamination, the twin experiments were replicated at different times with different library preparation protocols. The study at large found these results: The excess sharing between twins in beta out-of-frame sequences was weaker because fewer shared sequences reduced the signal-to-noise ratio. Compared with coincidental sharing between unrelated individuals, out-of-frame TCR alpha sequences shared between twins had an excess of sequences with low generation probability. Conclusions relied on cross-sectional statistical analysis, since the same donors could not be followed over many years. Invariant T cells such as MAIT and iNKT could partly confound zero-insertion analyses, although diverse VJ usage argued against such confounding for most clonotypes. Fewer insertions were carried by abundant cord blood beta clonotypes; a weaker similar trend was observed in young adult naive repertoires, while no such trend was observed in memory repertoires. Recombination models systematically underestimated out-of-frame TCR alpha sharing in monozygotic twins but agreed with sharing between unrelated individuals.

Library preparation was by 5' RACE. Reads for this sample came from an Illumina HiSeq 2000. Template switching added a universal primer binding site, and the final cDNA carried a unique molecular identifier that allowed TCR cDNA molecules to be counted accurately. Specific primers in the conserved constant-segment region were used to synthesize first-strand cDNA for TCR alpha and beta chains. To control for contamination, each cDNA library was double barcoded with a SMART-Mk sample barcode plus Illumina barcodes. TruSeq adapter sequences and Illumina sample barcodes were added in two successive PCR steps. Sequencing of the TCR alpha and beta cDNA libraries was done on the Illumina HiSeq platform using custom primers. The source study handled its data this way. Raw reads were processed with MiGEC to extract unique molecular identifiers, and MiXCR was used to determine CDR3 positions. For each individual, recombination models were inferred using an EM algorithm with the repgenHMM and IGoR tools. Shared clonotypes were analyzed with the tcR package in R, and sharing was normalized by the product of cloneset sizes. To study raw recombination without the effects of thymic and clonal selection, out-of-frame nonproductive sequences were analyzed. TCRdb applied fastp at Q25 and MiXCR to the public reads, then kept only in-frame beta chains. Records with the same CDR3 protein are collapsed into one entry carrying the most frequent genes and DNA. Here the V and J calls rest on TCRdb's processing, not on the authors' analysis. This sample lists roughly 1.6 million distinct CDR3 sequences; about 31% were detected once. Roughly 0.3% of the sample comes from the top ten.

All donors were healthy Caucasians. Including the terminal cysteine and phenylalanine, the CDR3 comprises 14 residues. Of all the DNA, just the CDR3 is kept, 42 bases in frame from base 1. The germline V gene (reference sequence) specifies SEHNR as CDR1 and FQNEAQ as CDR2. This receptor chain uses TRBV7-9 and TRBJ2-7, and 8 junctional nucleotides match TRBD2. Sequencing was carried out using cord blood. This clonotype was obtained from a newborn girl in good health. The DNA sequence reads TGTGCCAGCACCTTAGGGACTAGTACCTACGAGCAGTACTTC. The translation is CASTLGTSTYEQYF. The CDR3, completed at both ends by the reference TRBV7-9 and TRBJ2-7 genes, gives the full variable domain DTGVSQNPRHKITKRGQNVTFRCDPISEHNRLYWYRQTLGQGPEFLTYFQNEAQLEKSRLLSDRFSAERPKGSFSTLEIQRTEQGDSAMYLCASTLGTSTYEQYFGPGTRLTVT.